The 29 T cell receptor beta chains listed next were all sequenced from one sample in a study of Graves' ophthalmopathy and Graves' hyperthyroidism. TCR beta CDR3 regions were amplified from RNA transcripts. HTBI-primed RT-PCR formed the first round, and a multiplex PCR formed the second. MiXCR was run by TCRdb on the multiplex PCR reads, yielding one entry per CDR3 protein. Of over a million distinct CDR3 sequences detected, roughly two fifths appear once; the ten largest clones hold around 10%. The sequenced sample was peripheral blood or thyroid tissue (not recorded which). Receptors were obtained from an adult man with Graves' hyperthyroidism.

This clonotype showed up just once. J is TRBJ2-7 and V is TRBV29-1, with no clear D. V lost 8 bases and J 4 bases, leaving 9 bases between the germline ends. This CDR3 is built from 10 residues. Germline values: CDR1 SQVTM, CDR2 ANQGSEA. CDR3 bases: TGCAGCTCCGACCGTTACGAGCAGTACTTC. As protein: CSSDRYEQYF.

The chain uses TRBV7-2 and TRBJ1-5, with 10 bases lining up with TRBD1. Germline trimming cut 7 bases from V and 9 bases from J; bases unmatched to any gene: 15. The CDR3 contains 16 residues. The germline V gene encodes CDR1 SGHTA and CDR2 FQGNSA. CDR3 bases: TGTGCCAGCAACCCCCAGGGACAGGGGCCTGGATGGCCCCAGCATTTT. It codes for CASNPQGQGPGWPQHF.

The V and J genes are TRBV4-1 and TRBJ2-7; D is perhaps TRBD1 (7 bases). Germline assignment: CDR1 MGHRA and CDR2 YSYEKL. V was cut by 3 bases and J by 0 bases, with 24 bases left in between. The CDR3 totals 19 residues. The CDR3 loop reads CASSHRGFRGTADSYEQYF. The CDR3 region has the DNA TGCGCCAGCAGCCACCGGGGGTTCCGGGGGACAGCCGACTCCTACGAGCAGTACTTC.

The J gene is TRBJ2-7, the V gene TRBV5-6, with 8 bases fitting TRBD1. The junction had 10 bases not matched to a gene; V was cut back by 5 bases and J by 3 bases. Germline CDR1 and CDR2: SGHDT and YYEEEE. The CDR3 has 15 residues. The DNA for the CDR3 is TGTGCCAGCAGTCTCCTTCCGGGACAGGACTACGAGCAGTACTTC. Protein product: CASSLLPGQDYEQYF.

DNA for the CDR3: TGCGCCAGCAGCTTGGTTAGAGACATTTACACCGGGGAGCTGTTTTTT. This codes for CASSLVRDIYTGELFF. The chain joins TRBV5-1 to TRBJ2-2; no firm D call. The germline CDR1 and CDR2 sequences are SGHRS and YFSETQ. V gave up 0 bases and J gave up 3 bases, with 12 bases separating them. This CDR3 is built from 16 residues. The variable domain in full, with the rest retrieved from reference TRBV5-1 and TRBJ2-2, is KAGVTQTPRYLIKTRGQQVTLSCSPISGHRSVSWYQQTPGQGLQFLFEYFSETQRNKGNFPGRFSGRQFSNSRSEMNVSTLELGDSALYLCASSLVRDIYTGELFFGEGSRLTVL.

This chain joins TRBV7-3 and TRBJ1-2, with 7 bases matching TRBD1. The CDR3 loop spans 17 amino acids. J lost 4 bases, V lost 5 bases, and 16 bases had no gene match. The germline V gene has CDR1 SGHTA and CDR2 FQGTGA. The CDR3 region has the DNA TGTGCCAGCAGCACAACGACTTCGGAAGGGGGCCTCTATGGCTACACCTTC. It encodes CASSTTTSEGGLYGYTF.

This clonotype was recorded at least ten times. The chain carries TRBV20-1 and TRBJ2-7; TRBD2 agrees at 7 bases. Germline CDR1 and CDR2: DFQATT and SNEGSKA (reference sequence). CDR3 length equals 14 residues. V dropped 3 bases and J dropped 3; count of bases not matched to a gene: 8. The CDR3 here is CSASWEGPFYEQYF. CDR3 coding DNA: TGCAGTGCTAGCTGGGAGGGGCCGTTCTACGAGCAGTACTTC.

This sequence joins TRBV12-3 or TRBV12-4 and TRBJ1-5; 9 positions agree with TRBD1. The CDR3 spans 15 residues. Trimming took 7 bases from V and 4 from J; bases not matched to a gene: 8. The CDR3 region is CASTTGQGRNQPQHF. In nucleotides, the CDR3 is TGTGCCAGCACAACCGGACAGGGGCGTAATCAGCCCCAGCATTTT.

At least ten counts were recorded for this clonotype. The chain is built from TRBV20-1 and TRBJ1-5, with D unclear. V lost 3 bases, J lost 3 bases, and 9 bases lay in between. The CDR3 totals 13 residues. In germline, CDR1 is DFQATT, CDR2 SNEGSKA (reference sequence). In nucleotides, the CDR3 is TGCAGTGCTAGTTGGCACCACAATCAGCCCCAGCATTTT. Translation gives CSASWHHNQPQHF.

This chain links TRBV6-5 with TRBJ1-2; D may be TRBD1 (5 bases). The CDR3 has 16 residues. The V gene lost 5 bases and the J gene lost 5 bases, with 21 bases spanning the gap. The germline gives CDR1 MNHEY, CDR2 SVGAGI. The CDR3 region has the DNA TGTGCCAGCAGTGAATCTTTGCAGGGTAGATTGTATGGCTACACCTTC. This encodes CASSESLQGRLYGYTF.

The chain has TRBV5-1 and TRBJ2-5; D unresolved. Per germline, CDR1 SGHRS and CDR2 YFSETQ. V lost 4 bases to trimming and J lost 9 bases, with 22 bases between them. CDR3 length equals 15 residues. CDR3 loop: CASSQELRGNQPQYF. DNA of the CDR3: TGCGCCAGCAGCCAAGAGCTCCGAGGCAATCAGCCCCAGTACTTC.

This clonotype was seen more than once but under ten times. The chain employs TRBV7-9 and TRBJ2-3, with 10 bases aligning to TRBD2. Germline V CDR1 and CDR2: SEHNR, FQNEAQ (reference sequence). This CDR3 has 16 amino acids. V shed 1 base and J 6 bases; nucleotides not matched to a gene: 7. The CDR3 protein is CASSLGAGGPGDTQYF. The CDR3, as DNA: TGTGCCAGCAGCTTAGGAGCGGGGGGGCCGGGGGATACGCAGTATTTT.

The rearrangement joins TRBV9 to TRBJ1-4, with D possibly matching TRBD1 (5 bases). Trimming left V 3 bases short and J 6 bases short, with 12 bases between. This CDR3 comprises 14 residues. Germline CDR1 SGDLS, CDR2 YYNGEE. CDR3 sequence (DNA): TGTGCCAGCAGCGCAGGGAGTCGGGATGAAAAACTGTTTTTT. Its protein is CASSAGSRDEKLFF.

The CDR3: CSASGSRGGNGETQYF. The DNA for the CDR3 is TGCAGTGCTAGCGGGAGTAGGGGAGGGAACGGAGAGACCCAGTACTTC. The rearrangement joins TRBV20-1 to TRBJ2-5; TRBD2 agrees at 7 bases. Germline loops: CDR1 DFQATT, CDR2 SNEGSKA (reference sequence). The CDR3 extends over 16 amino acids. J lost 4 bases, V lost 3 bases, and 14 bases had no gene match.

This clonotype was picked up one time. This rearrangement joins TRBV15 to TRBJ2-5, with 12 bases that match TRBD2. The end of the DNA aligns better with TRBJ2-7, so the J call may be wrong. CDR1 is LNHNV and CDR2 is YYDKDF in the germline V gene (reference sequence). The CDR3 covers 17 residues. CDR3 nucleotide sequence: TGTGCCACCAGCCCCGGGGCTAGCGGGGGGGACCCCTACGAGCAGTACTTC. This gives the protein CATSPGASGGDPYEQYF.

The chain combines TRBV6-5 with TRBJ2-6, with D possibly called TRBD1 or TRBD2 (5 bases each). There are 18 residues in the CDR3. V lost 2 bases to trimming and J lost 4 bases, with 18 bases between them. Germline values: CDR1 MNHEY, CDR2 SVGAGI. The CDR3 DNA follows: TGTGCCAGCAGTTACCCTCGGACGAGGGGTCGAGGGGCCAACGTCCTGACTTTC. It is translated as CASSYPRTRGRGANVLTF.

The J gene is TRBJ2-5, the V gene TRBV6-1, with 9 bases fitting TRBD1. CDR1 is MNHNS, CDR2 SASEGT, per germline. J was trimmed by 5 bases and V by 6 bases; bases with no gene match: 10. This CDR3 comprises 15 residues. The chain's CDR3 is CASRAGQGRKETQYF. The CDR3, as DNA: TGTGCCAGCAGGGCGGGACAGGGAAGGAAGGAGACCCAGTACTTC.

On this clonotype itself: This sequence may be a read error, since a much larger clone differs from it by one base. The conserved final phenylalanine or tryptophan is absent from the CDR3, which likely points to a read error. V usage is TRBV7-9 and J usage is TRBJ2-2; no reliable D call. CDR1 and CDR2 from the germline V gene are SEHNR and FQNEAQ (reference sequence). Trimming took 3 bases from V and 1 from J, leaving 6 bases between them. The CDR3 runs 14 residues. The CDR3 sequence is CASSFTENTGELFS. CDR3 nucleotides: TGTGCCAGCAGCTTTACCGAGAACACCGGGGAGCTGTTTTCT.

This clonotype was detected many times. The CDR3 reads CASSSPDANTEAFF. The DNA for the CDR3 is TGTGCCAGCAGCTCCCCCGACGCGAACACTGAAGCTTTCTTT. The genes are TRBV7-8 and TRBJ1-1; D remains unclear. CDR1 is SGHVS and CDR2 is FQNEAQ in the germline V gene. The CDR3 totals 14 residues. V gave up 4 bases and J gave up 1 base, with 10 bases separating them.

The CDR3, as DNA: TGTGCCAGCAGATCCGGGACTAGCGGGAGAGGTGGGGAGACCCAGTACTTC. Translation gives CASRSGTSGRGGETQYF. The rearrangement links TRBV28 to TRBJ2-5; 14 positions match TRBD2. CDR1 and CDR2 (germline): MDHEN, SYDVKM. The junction had 11 bases not matched to a gene; V was cut back by 6 bases and J by 5 bases. The CDR3 runs 17 residues.

Ten or more counts support this clonotype. This chain joins TRBV10-3 and TRBJ2-7; TRBD1 matches at 8 bases. Trimming took 7 bases from V and 3 from J; bases not matched to a gene: 8. The CDR3 totals 14 residues. Germline V gene lookup returns CDR1 ENHRY and CDR2 SYGVKD. The CDR3 here is CAIKHRGNIYEQYF. The CDR3 DNA sequence: TGTGCCATCAAACACAGGGGGAACATCTACGAGCAGTACTTC.

This clonotype was seen a few times. The chain joins TRBV20-1 to TRBJ1-5, with D unresolved. Germline V lookup: CDR1 DFQATT, CDR2 SNEGSKA (reference sequence). V lost 1 base, J lost 0 bases, and 13 bases lay in between. The length of the CDR3 is 16 residues. Here the CDR3 reads CSARAFPGLSNQPQHF. The CDR3, as DNA: TGCAGTGCTAGAGCTTTCCCAGGCCTTAGCAATCAGCCCCAGCATTTT.

Concerning this clonotype itself: A read error may produce the germline difference seen at one junction end. The chain couples TRBV5-1 to TRBJ2-5; TRBD1 aligns across 10 bases. The CDR3 length is 14 residues. CDR1 SGHRS and CDR2 YFSETQ come from the germline V gene. The CDR3 is CASSLVAGQGTQNF. The CDR3 DNA sequence: TGCGCCAGCAGCTTGGTAGCGGGACAGGGGACTCAGAACTTC.

This clonotype was found many times. The DNA for the CDR3 is TGCGCCAGCAGCTTGCGGCAGTCGTCCTCGAAACAAGAGACCCAGTACTTC. This encodes CASSLRQSSSKQETQYF. The chain uses TRBV5-1 and TRBJ2-5; D is undetermined. V lost 1 base and J lost 2, with 18 bases in between. Germline CDR1 is SGHRS and CDR2 is YFSETQ. The CDR3 covers 17 residues.

The genes are TRBV6-5 and TRBJ1-2; D may be TRBD1 (5 bases). V gave up 10 bases and J gave up 7 bases, with 19 bases separating them. The CDR3 has 13 amino acids. CDR1 is MNHEY and CDR2 is SVGAGI in the germline V gene. This CDR3 is CATLDTQGGGYTF. The CDR3 DNA follows: TGTGCCACCTTGGACACCCAAGGAGGTGGCTACACCTTC.

The genes are TRBV5-5 and TRBJ1-2; D is possibly TRBD1 (5 bases). V lost 4 bases, J lost 3 bases, and 13 bases lay in between. This CDR3 contains 14 residues. The V gene's germline CDR1 is SGHKS and CDR2 YYEKEE (reference sequence). The CDR3 DNA reads as TGTGCCAGCAGCGCAAGGGACGCCGACTATGGCTACACCTTC. Translating it yields CASSARDADYGYTF.

This chain connects TRBV6-5 to TRBJ2-6; tentative D call: TRBD2 (5 bases). V was cut by 0 bases and J by 8 bases, with 5 bases left in between. This CDR3 is 13 amino acids long. Germline V gene data show CDR1 as MNHEY and CDR2 as SVGAGI. CDR3 coding DNA: TGTGCCAGCAGTTACTCCGGGACCAACGTCCTGACTTTC. Amino acids: CASSYSGTNVLTF.

This clonotype was recorded many times. The chain employs TRBV9 and TRBJ2-7, with D perhaps given as TRBD1 or TRBD2 (5 bases each). The CDR3 contains 15 residues. With 4 bases removed from V and 2 bases from J, the gap between germline ends came to 16 bases. CDR1 SGDLS and CDR2 YYNGEE come from the germline V gene. The CDR3 here is CASSPPGTATYEQYF. The DNA for the CDR3 is TGTGCCAGCAGCCCCCCCGGGACGGCAACCTACGAGCAGTACTTC.

This clonotype has a handful of counts. The chain couples TRBV7-6 to TRBJ1-4; D perhaps matches TRBD1 (6 bases). Trimming removed 5 bases from V and 4 bases from J, with 11 bases in between. Germline V gives CDR1 SGHVS, CDR2 FNYEAQ. The CDR3 length is 14 residues. CDR3 loop: CASSTGHGNEKLFF. DNA of the CDR3: TGTGCCAGCAGCACGGGACACGGTAATGAAAAACTGTTTTTT.